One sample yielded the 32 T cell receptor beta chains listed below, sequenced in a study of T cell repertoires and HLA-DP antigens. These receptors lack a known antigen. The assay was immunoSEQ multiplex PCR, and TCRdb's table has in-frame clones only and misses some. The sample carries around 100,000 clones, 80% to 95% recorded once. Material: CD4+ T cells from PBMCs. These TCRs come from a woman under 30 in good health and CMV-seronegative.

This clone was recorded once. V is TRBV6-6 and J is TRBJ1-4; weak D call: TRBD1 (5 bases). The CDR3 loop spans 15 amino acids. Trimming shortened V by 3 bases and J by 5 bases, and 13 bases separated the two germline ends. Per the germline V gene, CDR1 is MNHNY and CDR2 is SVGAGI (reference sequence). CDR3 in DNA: TGTGCCAGCAGTTATCCGGGGGGGGGAAATGAAAAACTGTTTTTT. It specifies CASSYPGGGNEKLFF.

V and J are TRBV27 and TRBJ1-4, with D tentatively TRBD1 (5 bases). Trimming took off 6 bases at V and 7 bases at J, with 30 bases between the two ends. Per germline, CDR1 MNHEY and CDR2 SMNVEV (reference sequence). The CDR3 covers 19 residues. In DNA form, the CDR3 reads TGTGCCAGCAGCCAGGGCCGGTGGCAGGGAAAGTGGTTTGGTGAAAAACTGTTTTTT. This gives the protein CASSQGRWQGKWFGEKLFF.

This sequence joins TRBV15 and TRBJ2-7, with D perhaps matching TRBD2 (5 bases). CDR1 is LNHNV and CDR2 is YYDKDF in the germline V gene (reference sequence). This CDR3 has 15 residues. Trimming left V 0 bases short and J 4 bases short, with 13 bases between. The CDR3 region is CATSRDMGRGYEQYV. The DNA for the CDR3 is TGTGCCACCAGCAGAGATATGGGGAGAGGATACGAGCAGTACGTC.

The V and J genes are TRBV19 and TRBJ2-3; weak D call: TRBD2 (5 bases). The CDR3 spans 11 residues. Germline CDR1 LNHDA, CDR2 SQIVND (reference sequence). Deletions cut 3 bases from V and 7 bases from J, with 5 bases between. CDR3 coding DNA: TGTGCCAGTAGTATCGGGAATACGCAGTATTTT. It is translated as CASSIGNTQYF.

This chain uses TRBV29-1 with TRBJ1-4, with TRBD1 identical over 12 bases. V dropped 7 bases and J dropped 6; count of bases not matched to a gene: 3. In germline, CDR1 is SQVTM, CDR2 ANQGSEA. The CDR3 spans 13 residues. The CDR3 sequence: CSGGTGGDEKLFF. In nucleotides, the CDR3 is TGCAGCGGTGGGACAGGGGGCGATGAAAAACTGTTTTTT.

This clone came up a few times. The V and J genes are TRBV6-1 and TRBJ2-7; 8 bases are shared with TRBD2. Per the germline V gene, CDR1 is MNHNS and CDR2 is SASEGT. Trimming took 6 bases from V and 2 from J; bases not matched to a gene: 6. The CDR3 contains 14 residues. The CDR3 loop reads CASSLAGTPYEQYF. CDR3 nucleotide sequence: TGTGCCAGCAGCTTAGCGGGAACTCCCTACGAGCAGTACTTC.

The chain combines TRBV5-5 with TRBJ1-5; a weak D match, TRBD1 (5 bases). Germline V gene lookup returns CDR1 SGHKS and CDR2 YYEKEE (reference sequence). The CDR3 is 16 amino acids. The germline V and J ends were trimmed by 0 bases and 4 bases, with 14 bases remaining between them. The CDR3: CASSLVLYPGNQPQHF. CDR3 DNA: TGTGCCAGCAGCTTGGTGCTCTACCCAGGGAATCAGCCCCAGCATTTT.

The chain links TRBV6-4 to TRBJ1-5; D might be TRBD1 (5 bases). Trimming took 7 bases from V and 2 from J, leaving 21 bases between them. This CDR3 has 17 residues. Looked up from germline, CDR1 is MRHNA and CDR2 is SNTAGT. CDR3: CASTTVAGSLGNQPQHF. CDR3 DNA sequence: TGTGCCAGCACCACGGTGGCAGGGTCGTTAGGCAATCAGCCCCAGCATTTT.

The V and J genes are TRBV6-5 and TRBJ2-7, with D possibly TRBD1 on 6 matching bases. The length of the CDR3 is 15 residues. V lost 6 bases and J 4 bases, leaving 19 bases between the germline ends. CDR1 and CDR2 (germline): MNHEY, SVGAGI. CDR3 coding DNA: TGTGCCAGCAGGCAGACGACAGGTCCACTTTACGAGCAGTACGTC. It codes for CASRQTTGPLYEQYV.

The CDR3 nucleotides are TGCGCCAGCAGCCAAGGGCGGAGACAGGAGCCCTACAATGAGCAGTTCTTC. This sequence encodes CASSQGRRQEPYNEQFF. V usage is TRBV4-1 and J usage is TRBJ2-1; a weak D match, TRBD1 (6 bases). The V end was cut by 1 base, the J end by 2 bases, with 15 bases between. The CDR3 contains 17 residues. Per the germline V gene, CDR1 is MGHRA and CDR2 is YSYEKL.

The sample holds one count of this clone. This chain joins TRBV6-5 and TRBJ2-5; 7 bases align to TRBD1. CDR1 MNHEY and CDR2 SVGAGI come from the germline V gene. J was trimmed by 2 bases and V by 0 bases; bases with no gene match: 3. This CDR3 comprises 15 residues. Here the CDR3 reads CASSYSRDRQETQYF. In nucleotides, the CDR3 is TGTGCCAGCAGTTACTCGAGGGACAGACAAGAGACCCAGTACTTC.

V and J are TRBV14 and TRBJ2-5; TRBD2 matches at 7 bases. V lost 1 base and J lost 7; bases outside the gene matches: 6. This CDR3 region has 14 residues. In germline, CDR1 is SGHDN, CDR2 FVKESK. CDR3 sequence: CASSQGPGLLTQYF. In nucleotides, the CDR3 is TGTGCCAGCAGCCAAGGACCGGGACTACTGACCCAGTACTTC. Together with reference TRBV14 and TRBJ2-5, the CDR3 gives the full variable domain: EAGVTQFPSHSVIEKGQTVTLRCDPISGHDNLYWYRRVMGKEIKFLLHFVKESKQDESGMPNNRFLAERTGGTYSTLKVQPAELEDSGVYFCASSQGPGLLTQYFGPGTRLLVL.

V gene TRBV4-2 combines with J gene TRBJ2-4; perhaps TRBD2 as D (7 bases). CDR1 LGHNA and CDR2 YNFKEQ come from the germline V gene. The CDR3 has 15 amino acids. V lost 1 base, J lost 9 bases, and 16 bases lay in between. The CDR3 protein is CASSQARGGLTIQYF. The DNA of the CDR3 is TGTGCCAGCAGCCAAGCGCGCGGGGGCTTGACCATTCAGTACTTC.

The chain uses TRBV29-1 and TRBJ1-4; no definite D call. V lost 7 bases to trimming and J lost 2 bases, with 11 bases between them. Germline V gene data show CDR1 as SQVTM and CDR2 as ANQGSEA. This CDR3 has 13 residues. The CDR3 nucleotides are TGCAGCGCCAGAGTTGGGACTAATGAAAAACTGTTTTTT. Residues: CSARVGTNEKLFF. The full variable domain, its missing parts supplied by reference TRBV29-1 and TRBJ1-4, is SAVISQKPSRDICQRGTSLTIQCQVDSQVTMMFWYRQQPGQSLTLIATANQGSEATYESGFVIDKFPISRPNLTFSTLTVSNMSPEDSSIYLCSARVGTNEKLFFGSGTQLSVL.

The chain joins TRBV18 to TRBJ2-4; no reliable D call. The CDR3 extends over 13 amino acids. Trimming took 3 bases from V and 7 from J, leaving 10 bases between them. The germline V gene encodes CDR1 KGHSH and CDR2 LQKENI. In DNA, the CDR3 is TGTGCCAGCTCACCTCAAGGGTTGAACATTCAGTACTTC. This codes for CASSPQGLNIQYF.

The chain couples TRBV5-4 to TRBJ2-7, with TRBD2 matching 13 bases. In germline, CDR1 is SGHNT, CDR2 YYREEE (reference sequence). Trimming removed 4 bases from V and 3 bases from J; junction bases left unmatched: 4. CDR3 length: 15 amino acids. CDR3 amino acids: CASSHRLAGGYEQYF. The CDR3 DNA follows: TGTGCCAGCAGCCACCGACTAGCGGGAGGCTACGAGCAGTACTTC.

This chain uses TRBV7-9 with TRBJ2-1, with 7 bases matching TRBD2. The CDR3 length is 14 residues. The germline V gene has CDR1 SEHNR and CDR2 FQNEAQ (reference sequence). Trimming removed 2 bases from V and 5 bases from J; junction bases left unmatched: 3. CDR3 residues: CASSLIAGHNEQFF. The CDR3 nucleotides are TGTGCCAGCAGCTTAATAGCGGGCCACAATGAGCAGTTCTTC.

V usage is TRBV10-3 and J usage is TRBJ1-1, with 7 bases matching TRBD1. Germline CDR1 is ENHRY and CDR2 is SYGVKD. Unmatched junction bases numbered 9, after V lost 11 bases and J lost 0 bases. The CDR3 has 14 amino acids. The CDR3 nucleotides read TGTGCCTCAAGACAGGGCGGAATGAACACTGAAGCTTTCTTT. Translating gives CASRQGGMNTEAFF.

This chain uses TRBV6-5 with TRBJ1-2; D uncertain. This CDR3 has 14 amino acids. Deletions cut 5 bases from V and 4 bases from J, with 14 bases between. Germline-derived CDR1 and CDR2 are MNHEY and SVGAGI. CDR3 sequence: CASSRAGLSYGYTF. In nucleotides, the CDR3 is TGTGCCAGCAGTCGCGCAGGCCTCTCCTATGGCTACACCTTC.

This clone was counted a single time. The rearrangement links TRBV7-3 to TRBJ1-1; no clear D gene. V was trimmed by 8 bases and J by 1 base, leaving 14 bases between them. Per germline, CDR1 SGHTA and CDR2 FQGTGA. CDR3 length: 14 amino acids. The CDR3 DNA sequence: TGTGCCAGCGAAGACCCGGGCACGAACACTGAAGCTTTCTTT. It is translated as CASEDPGTNTEAFF.

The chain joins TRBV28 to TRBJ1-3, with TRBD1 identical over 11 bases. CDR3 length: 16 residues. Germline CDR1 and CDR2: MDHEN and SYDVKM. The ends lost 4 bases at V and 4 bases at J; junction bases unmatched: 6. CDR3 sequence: CASSSGTGGSGNTIYF. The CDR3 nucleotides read TGTGCCAGCAGTTCAGGGACAGGGGGTTCCGGAAACACCATATATTTT.

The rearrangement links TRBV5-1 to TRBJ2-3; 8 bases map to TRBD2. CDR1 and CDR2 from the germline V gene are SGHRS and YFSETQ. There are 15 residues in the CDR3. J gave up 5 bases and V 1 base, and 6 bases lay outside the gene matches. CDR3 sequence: CASSLSGGPIDTQYF. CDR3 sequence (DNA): TGCGCCAGCAGCTTGTCGGGGGGGCCGATAGATACGCAGTATTTT. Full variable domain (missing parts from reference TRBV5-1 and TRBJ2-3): KAGVTQTPRYLIKTRGQQVTLSCSPISGHRSVSWYQQTPGQGLQFLFEYFSETQRNKGNFPGRFSGRQFSNSRSEMNVSTLELGDSALYLCASSLSGGPIDTQYFGPGTRLTVL.

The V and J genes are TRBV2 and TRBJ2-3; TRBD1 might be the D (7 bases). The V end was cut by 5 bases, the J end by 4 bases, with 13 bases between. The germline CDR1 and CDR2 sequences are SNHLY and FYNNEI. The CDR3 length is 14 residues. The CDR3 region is CASSQGQRADTQYF. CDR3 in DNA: TGTGCCAGCAGTCAGGGACAGCGGGCAGATACGCAGTATTTT.

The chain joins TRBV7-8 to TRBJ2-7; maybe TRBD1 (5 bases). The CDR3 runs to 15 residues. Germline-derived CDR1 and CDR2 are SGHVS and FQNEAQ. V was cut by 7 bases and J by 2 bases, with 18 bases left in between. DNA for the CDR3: TGTGCCAGCATCCCCCATGAGCAGGGCCCCTACGAGCAGTACTTC. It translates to CASIPHEQGPYEQYF.

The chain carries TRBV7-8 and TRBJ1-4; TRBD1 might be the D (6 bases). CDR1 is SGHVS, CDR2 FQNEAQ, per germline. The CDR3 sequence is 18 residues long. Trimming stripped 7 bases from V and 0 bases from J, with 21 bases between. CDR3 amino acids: CASIRFPQGYATNEKLFF. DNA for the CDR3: TGTGCCAGCATCCGATTCCCCCAGGGGTACGCAACTAATGAAAAACTGTTTTTT.

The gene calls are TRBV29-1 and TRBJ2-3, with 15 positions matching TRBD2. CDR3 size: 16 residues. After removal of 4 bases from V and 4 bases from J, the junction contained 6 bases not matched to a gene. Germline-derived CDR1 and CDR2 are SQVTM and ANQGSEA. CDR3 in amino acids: CSVAGLAGGYPDTQYF. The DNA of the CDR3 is TGCAGCGTTGCAGGACTAGCGGGGGGGTATCCAGATACGCAGTATTTT.

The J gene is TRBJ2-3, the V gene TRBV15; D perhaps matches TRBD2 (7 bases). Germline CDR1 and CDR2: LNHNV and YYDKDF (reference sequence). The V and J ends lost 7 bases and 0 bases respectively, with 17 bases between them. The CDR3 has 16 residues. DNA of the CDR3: TGTGCCACCAAGAGGGGGGGCCGGAGTAGCACAGATACGCAGTATTTT. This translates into CATKRGGRSSTDTQYF.

CDR3 DNA: TGTGCCAGCAGCCCGGGGACTAGCGGAGACAATGAGCAGTTCTTC. It is translated as CASSPGTSGDNEQFF. The chain carries TRBV4-2 and TRBJ2-1, with 11 bases aligning to TRBD2. J gave up 5 bases and V 4 bases, and 4 bases lay outside the gene matches. The CDR3 consists of 15 residues. Germline loops: CDR1 LGHNA, CDR2 YNFKEQ.

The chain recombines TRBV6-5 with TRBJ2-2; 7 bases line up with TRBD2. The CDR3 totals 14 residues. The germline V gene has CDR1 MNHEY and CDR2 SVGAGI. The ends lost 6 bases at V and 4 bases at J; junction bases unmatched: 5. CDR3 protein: CASRLAGSTGELFF. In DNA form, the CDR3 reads TGTGCCAGCAGGTTAGCGGGTTCCACCGGGGAGCTGTTTTTT.

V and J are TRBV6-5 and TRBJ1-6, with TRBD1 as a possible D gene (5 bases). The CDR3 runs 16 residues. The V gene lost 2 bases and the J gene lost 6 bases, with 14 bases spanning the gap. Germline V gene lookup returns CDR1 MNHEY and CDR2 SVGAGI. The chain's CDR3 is CASSYGPTGLNSPLHF. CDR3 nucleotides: TGTGCCAGCAGTTACGGTCCCACGGGGCTTAATTCACCCCTCCACTTT.

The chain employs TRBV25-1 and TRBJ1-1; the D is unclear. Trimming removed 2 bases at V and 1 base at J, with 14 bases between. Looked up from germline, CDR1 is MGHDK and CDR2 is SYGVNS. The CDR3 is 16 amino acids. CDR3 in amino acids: CASSETRLVKNTEAFF. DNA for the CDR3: TGTGCCAGCAGTGAAACGCGGCTCGTCAAGAACACTGAAGCTTTCTTT. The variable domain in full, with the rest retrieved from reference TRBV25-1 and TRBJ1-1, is EADIYQTPRYLVIGTGKKITLECSQTMGHDKMYWYQQDPGMELHLIHYSYGVNSTEKGDLSSESTVSRIRTEHFPLTLESARPSHTSQYLCASSETRLVKNTEAFFGQGTRLTVV.

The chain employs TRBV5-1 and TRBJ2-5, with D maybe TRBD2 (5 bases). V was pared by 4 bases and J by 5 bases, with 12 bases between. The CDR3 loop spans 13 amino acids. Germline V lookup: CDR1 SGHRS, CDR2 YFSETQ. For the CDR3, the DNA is TGCGCCAGCAGCACGGGAAAAGGGGAGACCCAGTACTTC. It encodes CASSTGKGETQYF.